This T cell receptor (beta chain) was obtained from a study of blood T cell repertoires in COVID-19. Using immunoSEQ multiplex PCR, the repertoire was profiled, and TCRdb retains in-frame clones only, with some absent. The table shows 200,000 to 300,000 clones, with over 75% occurring only once. Per the germline V gene, CDR1 is GTSNPN and CDR2 is SVGIG (reference sequence). CDR3 length equals 10 residues. The TCR originated in a human donor in a cohort sampled during active COVID-19. This rearrangement joins TRBV30 to TRBJ2-7; TRBD1 is a possible D gene (7 bases). Sequencing was carried out using peripheral blood. The DNA for the CDR3 is TGTGCGCAGGGGGGCAACGAGCAGTACTTC. Protein sequence: CAQGGNEQYF.